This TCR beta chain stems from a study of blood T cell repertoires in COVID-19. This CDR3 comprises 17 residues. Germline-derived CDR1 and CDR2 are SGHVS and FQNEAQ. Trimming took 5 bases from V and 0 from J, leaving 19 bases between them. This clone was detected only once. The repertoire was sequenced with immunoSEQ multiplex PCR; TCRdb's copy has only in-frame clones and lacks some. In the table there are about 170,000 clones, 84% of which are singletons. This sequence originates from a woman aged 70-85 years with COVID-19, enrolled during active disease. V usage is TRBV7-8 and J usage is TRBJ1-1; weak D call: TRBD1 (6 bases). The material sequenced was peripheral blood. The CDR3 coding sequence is TGTGCCAGCAGCCCCTCGGGGACAAGGCGATTGAACACTGAAGCTTTCTTT. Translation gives CASSPSGTRRLNTEAFF.